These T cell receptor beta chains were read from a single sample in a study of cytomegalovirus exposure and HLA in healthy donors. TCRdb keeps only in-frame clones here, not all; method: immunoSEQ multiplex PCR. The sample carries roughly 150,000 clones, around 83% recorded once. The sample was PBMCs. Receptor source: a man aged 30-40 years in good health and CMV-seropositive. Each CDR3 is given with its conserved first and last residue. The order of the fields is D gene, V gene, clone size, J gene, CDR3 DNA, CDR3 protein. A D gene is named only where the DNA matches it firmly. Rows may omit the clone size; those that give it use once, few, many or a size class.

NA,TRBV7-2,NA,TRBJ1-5,TGTGCCAGCAGCTTACGGACGGGAAATCAGCCCCAGCATTTT,CASSLRTGNQPQHF
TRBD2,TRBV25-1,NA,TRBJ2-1,TGTGCCAGCAGTGAGTCCCGGGAGGATGAGCAGTTCTTC,CASSESREDEQFF
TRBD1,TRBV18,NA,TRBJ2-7,TGTGCCAGCTCACCCGGGACAGGGGCCTACGAGCAGTACTTC,CASSPGTGAYEQYF
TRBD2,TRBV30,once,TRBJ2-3,TGTGCCTGGAGCGGACTAGCGGGAGTATCAGATACGCAGTATTTT,CAWSGLAGVSDTQYF
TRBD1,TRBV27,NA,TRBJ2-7,TGTGCCAGCAGTTTGACAGGGAAAAAGCACGAGCAGTACTTC,CASSLTGKKHEQYF
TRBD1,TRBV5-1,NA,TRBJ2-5,TGCGCCAGCAGCTTGGCCGGACAGGGGGAGACCCAGTACTTC,CASSLAGQGETQYF
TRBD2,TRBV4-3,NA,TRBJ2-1,TGCGCCAGCAGCCCTTCTACTTTCCTAGCGGGAGGTACGCAGTTCTTC,CASSPSTFLAGGTQFF
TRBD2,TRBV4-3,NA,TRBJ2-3,TGCGCCAGCAGCCAAGAAGAGGTCCTAGCGGGAGGGCCCCCAGATACGCAGTATTTT,CASSQEEVLAGGPPDTQYF
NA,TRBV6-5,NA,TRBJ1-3,TGTGCCAGCAGCCGCGGGGCCTTCTCTGGAAACACCATATATTTT,CASSRGAFSGNTIYF
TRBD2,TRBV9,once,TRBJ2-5,TGTGCCAGCAGTGGACTAGCGGGACAAGAGACCCAGTACTTC,CASSGLAGQETQYF
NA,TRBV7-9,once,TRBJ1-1,TGTGCCAGCAGCTTAGGATCGGGCGGGAAAACTGAAGCTTTCTTT,CASSLGSGGKTEAFF
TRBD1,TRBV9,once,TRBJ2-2,TGTGCCAGCAGCCGGGGACAGAGCTTCGAGGTCACCGGGGAGCTGTTTTTT,CASSRGQSFEVTGELFF
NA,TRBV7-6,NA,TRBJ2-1,TGTGCCAGCAGCGCCGGGTCCCCCTACAATGAGCAGTTCTTC,CASSAGSPYNEQFF
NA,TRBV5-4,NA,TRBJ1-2,TGTGCCAGTGGACAGTCCTATTTTAACTATGGCTACACCTTC,CASGQSYFNYGYTF
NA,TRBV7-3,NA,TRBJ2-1,TGTGCCAGCAGCTTGGTGTTGGGGGCTCACAATGAGCAGTTCTTC,CASSLVLGAHNEQFF
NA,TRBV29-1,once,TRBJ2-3,TGCAGCGTTGTCAAGGGGTTGGTAACAGATACGCAGTATTTT,CSVVKGLVTDTQYF
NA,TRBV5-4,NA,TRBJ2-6,TGTGCCAGCACCTTACAGGGAGTCAACGTCCTGACTTTC,CASTLQGVNVLTF
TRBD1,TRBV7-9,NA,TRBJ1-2,TGTGCCAGCAGCCAACGCCGGGACAGGAAGCCCTATACCTATGGCTACACCTTC,CASSQRRDRKPYTYGYTF
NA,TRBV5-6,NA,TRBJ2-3,TGTGCCAGCAGCTTTGGGGGCAGCACAGATACGCAGTATTTT,CASSFGGSTDTQYF
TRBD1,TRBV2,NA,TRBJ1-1,TGTGCCAGCGAATACAGGGGCATGAACACTGAAGCTTTCTTT,CASEYRGMNTEAFF
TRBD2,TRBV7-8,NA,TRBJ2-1,TGTGCCAGCAGCAGCCGGGACTATCCCACTCTTAGCTCCTACAATGAGCAGTTCTTC,CASSSRDYPTLSSYNEQFF
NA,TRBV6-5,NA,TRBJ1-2,TGTGCCAGCAGTAGGACAGTTTCTAACTATGGCTACACCTTC,CASSRTVSNYGYTF
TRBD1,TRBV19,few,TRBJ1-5,TGTGCCAGTAGTGGACAGGGTATCCGCAATCAGCCCCAGCATTTT,CASSGQGIRNQPQHF
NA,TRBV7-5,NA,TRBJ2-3,TGTGTCAGAAGTTGTACTGATAGCGGGACAGATACGCAGTATTTT,CVRSCTDSGTDTQYF
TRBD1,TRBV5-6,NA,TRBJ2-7,TGTGCCAGCAGCGGTGGGACAGGGGTTTCCTACGAGCAGTACTTC,CASSGGTGVSYEQYF
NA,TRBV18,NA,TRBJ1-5,TGTGCCAGCACCGACGGGGATCAGCCCCAGCATTTT,CASTDGDQPQHF
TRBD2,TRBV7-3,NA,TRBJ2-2,TGTGCCAGCAGCTTAACCGGGACTAGAAACACCGGGGAGCTGTTTTTT,CASSLTGTRNTGELFF
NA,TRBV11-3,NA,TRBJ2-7,TGTGCCAGCAGCTTAGCGGCGGACAGCTCCTACGAGCAGTACTTC,CASSLAADSSYEQYF
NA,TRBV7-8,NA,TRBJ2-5,TGTGCCAGCAGCCTCCCTTCAGAGACCCAGTACTTC,CASSLPSETQYF
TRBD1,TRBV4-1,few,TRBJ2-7,TGCGCCAGCAGCCAAGGGACAGGGACATCCTACGAGCAGTACTTC,CASSQGTGTSYEQYF
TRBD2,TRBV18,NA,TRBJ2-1,TGTGCCAGCTCACCACCGTCGATAGCGGGAGGGCCCAGTGAGCAGTTCTTC,CASSPPSIAGGPSEQFF
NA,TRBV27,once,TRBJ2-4,TGTGCCAGCAGTCCCTCGACGGGGGAAGTCAAAAACATTCAGTACTTC,CASSPSTGEVKNIQYF
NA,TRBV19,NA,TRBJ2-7,NA,CASSIAVGQGAEF
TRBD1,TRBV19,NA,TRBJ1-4,TGTGCCAGTAGTACCCGACAGGGGGGGACTAATGAAAAACTGTTTTTT,CASSTRQGGTNEKLFF
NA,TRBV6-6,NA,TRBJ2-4,TGTGCCAGCAGTTATGGCACTCCGGGTCACCACTTC,CASSYGTPGHHF
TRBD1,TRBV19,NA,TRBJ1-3,TGTGCCAGTAGTATTCAGGGGGCGCGGGGAAACACCATATATTTT,CASSIQGARGNTIYF
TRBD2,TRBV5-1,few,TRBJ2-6,TGCGCCAGCAGCACCTTTACTAGCGGGTCTGGGGCCAACGTCCTGACTTTC,CASSTFTSGSGANVLTF
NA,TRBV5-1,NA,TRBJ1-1,TGCGCCAGCAGTGGAGAAGGTACTGAAGCTTTCTTT,CASSGEGTEAFF
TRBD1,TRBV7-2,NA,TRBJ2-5,TGTGCCAGCAGTCGCAGGACAGGGGGTGCAGAGACCCAGTACTTC,CASSRRTGGAETQYF
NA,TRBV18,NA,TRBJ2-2,TGTGCCAGCTCACCAATTGGAGACGGGGAGCTGTTTTTT,CASSPIGDGELFF